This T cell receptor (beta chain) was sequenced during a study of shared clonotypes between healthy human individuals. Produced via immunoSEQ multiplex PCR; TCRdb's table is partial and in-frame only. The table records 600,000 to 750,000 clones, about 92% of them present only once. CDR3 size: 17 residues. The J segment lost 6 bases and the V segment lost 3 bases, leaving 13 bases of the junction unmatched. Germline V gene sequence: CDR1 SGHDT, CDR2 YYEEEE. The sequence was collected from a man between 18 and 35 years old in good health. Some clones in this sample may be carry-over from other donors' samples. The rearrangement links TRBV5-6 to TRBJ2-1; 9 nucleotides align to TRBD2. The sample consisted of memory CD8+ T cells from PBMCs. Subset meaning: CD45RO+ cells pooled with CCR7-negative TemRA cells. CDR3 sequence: CASSYLEISGSPNEQFF. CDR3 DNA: TGTGCCAGCAGCTACCTCGAAATTAGCGGGAGTCCCAATGAGCAGTTCTTC.